This record covers a single TCR beta chain. Its specificity is not known. The data were taken from a study of T cells in narcolepsy. Study-level background: Donors had narcolepsy type 1 or type 2, or were healthy controls. Notes on the study in general: Same-patient CSF and blood CD4+ T cell clonotypes included HCRT-specific and TRIB2-specific autoreactive ones. Autoreactive clone sequences were missing from some blood memory CD4+ repertoires. Blood of same and different patients, but not healthy controls, reportedly held recurring autoreactive clonotypes.

Germline V gene sequence: CDR1 LNHDA, CDR2 SQIVND (reference sequence). V shed 9 bases and J shed 0 bases, with 12 bases lying between them. The CDR3 extends over 14 amino acids. Here immunoSEQ multiplex PCR was the method, and the copy in TCRdb shows in-frame clones only, minus some. This sample yields 27,000 or so clones, of which around three quarters are seen a single time; around 3.3% belongs to the top ten. The chain employs TRBV19 and TRBJ1-3, with a possible D match to TRBD1 (5 bases). The clonotype originates from a human donor with narcolepsy. Sequences were obtained from CD45RA- memory CD4+ T cells from PBMCs. Here the CDR3 reads CASRTGSSGNTIYF. The CDR3, as DNA: TGTGCCAGCCGTACAGGAAGCTCTGGAAACACCATATATTTT.